This TCR beta chain was documented in a study of monozygotic twins with inflammatory bowel disease. A note on this clonotype: Its antigen is as yet unknown.

Two rounds of nested PCR, of roughly 17 and 9 cycles, were run on TCRalpha and TCRbeta cDNA. Reanalyzing the 5' RACE reads, TCRdb keeps one entry per CDR3 protein, without DNA. Its listing shows 200,000 to 250,000 distinct CDR3 sequences. This CDR3 has 16 residues. Germline V lookup: CDR1 LNHDA, CDR2 SQIVND (reference sequence). Blood (less than 2.6 ml) was collected from every donor individually. Whole-study results and caveats: T cell subtypes were not distinguishable in this analysis. Nothing supported a single strong signal or clonotype that was associated with IBD.

Material: blood. The rearrangement uses TRBV19 and TRBJ1-1; TCRdb selects TRBD1, and the lack of DNA leaves this call unchecked. The clonotype was recovered from a human donor with ulcerative colitis or Crohn's disease, or a healthy co-twin of an affected twin (not recorded which). The CDR3 protein is CASSTHPGTANTEAFF. The entire variable domain, with the rest obtained from reference TRBV19 and TRBJ1-1, is as follows: DGGITQSPKYLFRKEGQNVTLSCEQNLNHDAMYWYRQDPGQGLRLIYYSQIVNDFQKGDIAEGYSVSREKKESFPLTVTSAQKNPTAFYLCASSTHPGTANTEAFFGQGTRLTVV.